Presented here are 8 T cell receptor beta chains from one specimen sequenced in a study of blood T cell repertoires in COVID-19. TCRdb's table, derived via immunoSEQ multiplex PCR, lists solely in-frame clones and lacks some. This sample carries 390,000 or so clones, about 87% of them seen once, and the ten largest clones take less than 11%. Input material: peripheral blood. These receptors all stem from a woman aged 25 to 39 with COVID-19, enrolled during active disease.

This chain links TRBV29-1 with TRBJ2-2; 11 bases are a match to TRBD2. The CDR3 consists of 17 residues. Germline assignment: CDR1 SQVTM and CDR2 ANQGSEA. The trim removed 7 bases at V and 7 bases at J, leaving 17 bases unmatched. The CDR3 region is CSAKSPTSGRSFGELFF. CDR3 in DNA: TGCAGCGCCAAGAGCCCTACTAGCGGGAGAAGTTTCGGGGAGCTGTTTTTT.

This clone was counted a single time. This chain links TRBV19 with TRBJ1-2; 9 bases align to TRBD1. V shed 4 bases and J 0 bases; nucleotides not matched to a gene: 6. The CDR3 is made up of 16 amino acids. CDR1 LNHDA and CDR2 SQIVND come from the germline V gene (reference sequence). DNA of the CDR3: TGTGCCAGTAGTACCCGGACAGGGGATCCTAACTATGGCTACACCTTC. It codes for CASSTRTGDPNYGYTF.

J is TRBJ2-7 and V is TRBV29-1; D not resolved. CDR3 length: 11 amino acids. CDR1 is SQVTM and CDR2 is ANQGSEA in the germline V gene. The ends were cut back, 7 bases at V and 3 bases at J, with 10 bases in the middle. This CDR3 reads CSAAGSYEQYF. CDR3 sequence (DNA): TGCAGCGCGGCTGGTAGCTACGAGCAGTACTTC.

This clone was picked up one time. The chain links TRBV7-9 to TRBJ1-2; 7 bases are a match to TRBD1. The CDR3 is 15 residues long. Germline trimming cut 1 base from V and 1 base from J; bases unmatched to any gene: 3. Germline loops: CDR1 SEHNR, CDR2 FQNEAQ (reference sequence). The CDR3 bases are TGTGCCAGCAGCTTAGGGGCAGGGGGTAACTATGGCTACACCTTC. This encodes CASSLGAGGNYGYTF.

CDR3 sequence: CASSFQTGGGRTQYF. Written as DNA, the CDR3 is TGTGCCAGCAGCTTCCAGACAGGGGGTGGGCGTACCCAGTACTTC. The chain links TRBV7-2 to TRBJ2-5; 9 bases match TRBD1. Unmatched junction bases numbered 10, after V lost 3 bases and J lost 8 bases. There are 15 residues in the CDR3. Per germline, CDR1 SGHTA and CDR2 FQGNSA.

J is TRBJ1-2 and V is TRBV19; D may be TRBD1 (5 bases). The CDR3 loop spans 13 amino acids. Trimming shortened V by 4 bases and J by 4 bases, and 10 bases separated the two germline ends. The V gene's germline CDR1 is LNHDA and CDR2 SQIVND (reference sequence). CDR3 coding DNA: TGTGCCAGTAGTAGACAGATTTCCTATGGCTACACCTTC. This encodes CASSRQISYGYTF.

V is TRBV11-3 and J is TRBJ2-3; D may be TRBD2 (5 bases). The CDR3 extends over 15 amino acids. V was cut by 6 bases and J by 4 bases, with 17 bases left in between. Per germline, CDR1 SGHNT and CDR2 YENEEA. CDR3 coding DNA: TGTGCCAGCAGTCAATCGAGTCGAGGGCCAGATACGCAGTATTTT. Protein product: CASSQSSRGPDTQYF.

The rearrangement links TRBV30 to TRBJ2-7, with D possibly matching TRBD1 (6 bases). Trimming pared 0 bases from V and 5 bases from J, leaving 14 bases between. Germline V gene sequence: CDR1 GTSNPN, CDR2 SVGIG (reference sequence). The CDR3 totals 14 residues. CDR3 amino acids: CAWSVGAGAHEQYF. In nucleotides, the CDR3 is TGTGCCTGGAGTGTAGGGGCAGGGGCCCACGAGCAGTACTTC.